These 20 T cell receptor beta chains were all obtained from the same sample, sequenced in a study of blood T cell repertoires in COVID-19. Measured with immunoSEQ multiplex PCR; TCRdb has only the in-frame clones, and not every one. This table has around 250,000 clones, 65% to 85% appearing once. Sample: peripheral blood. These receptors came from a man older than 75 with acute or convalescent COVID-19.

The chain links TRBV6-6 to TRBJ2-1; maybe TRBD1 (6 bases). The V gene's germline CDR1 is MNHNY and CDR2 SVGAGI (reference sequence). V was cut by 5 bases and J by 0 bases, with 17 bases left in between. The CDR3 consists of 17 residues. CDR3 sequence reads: CASSPRTAVYSYNEQFF. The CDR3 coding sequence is TGTGCCAGCAGTCCCCGGACAGCGGTATACTCCTACAATGAGCAGTTCTTC.

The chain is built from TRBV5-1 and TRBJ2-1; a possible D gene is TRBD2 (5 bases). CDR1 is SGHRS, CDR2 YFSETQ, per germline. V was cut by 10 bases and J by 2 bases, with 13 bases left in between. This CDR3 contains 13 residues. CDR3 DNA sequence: TGCGCCTCCGCCGGAGCGGCCTACAATGAGCAGTTCTTC. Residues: CASAGAAYNEQFF.

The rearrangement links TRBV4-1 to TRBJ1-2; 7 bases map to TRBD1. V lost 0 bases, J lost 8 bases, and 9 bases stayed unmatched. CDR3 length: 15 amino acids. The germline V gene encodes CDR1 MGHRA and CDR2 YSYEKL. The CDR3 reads CASSQDIDRAEGYTF. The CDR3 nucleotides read TGCGCCAGCAGCCAAGATATAGACAGGGCAGAGGGCTACACCTTC.

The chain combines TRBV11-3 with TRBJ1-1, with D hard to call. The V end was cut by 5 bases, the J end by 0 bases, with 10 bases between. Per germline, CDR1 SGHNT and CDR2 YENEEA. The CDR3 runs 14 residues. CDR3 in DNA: TGTGCCAGCAGCCCCGGGTGGGTGAACACTGAAGCTTTCTTT. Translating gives CASSPGWVNTEAFF.

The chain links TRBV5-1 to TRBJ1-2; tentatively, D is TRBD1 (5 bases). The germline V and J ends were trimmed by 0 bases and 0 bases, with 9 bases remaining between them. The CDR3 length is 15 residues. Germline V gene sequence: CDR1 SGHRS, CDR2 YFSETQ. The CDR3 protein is CASSLGDSTNYGYTF. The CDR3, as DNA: TGCGCCAGCAGCTTGGGGGACTCAACTAACTATGGCTACACCTTC. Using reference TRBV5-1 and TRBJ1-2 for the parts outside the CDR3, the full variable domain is KAGVTQTPRYLIKTRGQQVTLSCSPISGHRSVSWYQQTPGQGLQFLFEYFSETQRNKGNFPGRFSGRQFSNSRSEMNVSTLELGDSALYLCASSLGDSTNYGYTFGSGTRLTVV.

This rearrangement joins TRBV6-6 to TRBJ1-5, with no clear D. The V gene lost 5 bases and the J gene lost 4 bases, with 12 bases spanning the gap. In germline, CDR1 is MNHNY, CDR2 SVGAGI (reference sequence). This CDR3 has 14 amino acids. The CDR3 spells CASSRSAGNQPQHF. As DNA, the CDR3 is TGTGCCAGCAGTCGCAGCGCGGGGAATCAGCCCCAGCATTTT.

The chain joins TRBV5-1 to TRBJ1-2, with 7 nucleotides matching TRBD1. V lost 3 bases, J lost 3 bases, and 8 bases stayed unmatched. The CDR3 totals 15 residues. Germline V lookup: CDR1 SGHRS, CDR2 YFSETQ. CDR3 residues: CASSSFDRADYGYTF. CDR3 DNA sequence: TGCGCCAGCAGCTCATTCGACAGGGCGGACTATGGCTACACCTTC. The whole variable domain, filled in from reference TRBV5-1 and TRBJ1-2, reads KAGVTQTPRYLIKTRGQQVTLSCSPISGHRSVSWYQQTPGQGLQFLFEYFSETQRNKGNFPGRFSGRQFSNSRSEMNVSTLELGDSALYLCASSSFDRADYGYTFGSGTRLTVV.

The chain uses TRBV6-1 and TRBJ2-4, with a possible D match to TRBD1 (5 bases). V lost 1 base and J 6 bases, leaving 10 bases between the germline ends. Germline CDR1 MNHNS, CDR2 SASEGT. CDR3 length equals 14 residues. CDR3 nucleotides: TGTGCCAGCAGTGAAGTGTCCCAGGGAAACATTCAGTACTTC. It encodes CASSEVSQGNIQYF.

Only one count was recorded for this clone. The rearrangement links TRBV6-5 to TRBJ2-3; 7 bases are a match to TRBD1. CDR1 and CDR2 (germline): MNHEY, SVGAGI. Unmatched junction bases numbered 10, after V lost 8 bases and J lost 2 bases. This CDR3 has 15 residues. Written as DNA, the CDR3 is TGTGCCAGCGCAGTAACGGGACAGAACACAGATACGCAGTATTTT. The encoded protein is CASAVTGQNTDTQYF.

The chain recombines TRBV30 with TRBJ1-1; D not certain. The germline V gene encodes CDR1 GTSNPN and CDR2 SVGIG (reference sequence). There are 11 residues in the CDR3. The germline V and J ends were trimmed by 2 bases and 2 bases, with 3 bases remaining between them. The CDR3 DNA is TGTGCCTGGAGTATAAACACTGAAGCTTTCTTT. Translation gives CAWSINTEAFF.

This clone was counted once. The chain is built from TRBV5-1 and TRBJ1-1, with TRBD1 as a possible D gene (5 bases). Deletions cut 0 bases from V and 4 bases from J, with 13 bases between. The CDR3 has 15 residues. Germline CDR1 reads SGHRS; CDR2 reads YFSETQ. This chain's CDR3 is CASSLAVKGSTEAFF. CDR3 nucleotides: TGCGCCAGCAGCTTGGCCGTAAAGGGGTCCACTGAAGCTTTCTTT.

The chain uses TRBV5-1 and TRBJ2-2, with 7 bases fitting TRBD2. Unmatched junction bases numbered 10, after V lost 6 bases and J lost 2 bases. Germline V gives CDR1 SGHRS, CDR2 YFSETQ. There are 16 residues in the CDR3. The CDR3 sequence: CASNEVAGDNTGELFF. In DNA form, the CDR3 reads TGCGCCAGCAACGAGGTGGCGGGAGATAACACCGGGGAGCTGTTTTTT.

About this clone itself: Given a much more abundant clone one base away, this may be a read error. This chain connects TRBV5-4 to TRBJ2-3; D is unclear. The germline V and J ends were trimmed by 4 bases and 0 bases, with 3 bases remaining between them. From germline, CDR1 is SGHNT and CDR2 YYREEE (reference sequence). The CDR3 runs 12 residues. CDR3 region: CASSTSTDTQYF. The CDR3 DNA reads TGTGCCAGCAGCACTAGCACAGATACGCAGTATTTT.

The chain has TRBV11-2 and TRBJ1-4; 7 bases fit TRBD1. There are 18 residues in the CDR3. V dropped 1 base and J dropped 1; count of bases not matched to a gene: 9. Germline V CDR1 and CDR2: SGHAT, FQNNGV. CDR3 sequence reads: CASSLGLRGLRTNEKLFF. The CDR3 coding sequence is TGTGCCAGCAGCTTAGGGCTCAGGGGGTTGAGAACTAATGAAAAACTGTTTTTT.

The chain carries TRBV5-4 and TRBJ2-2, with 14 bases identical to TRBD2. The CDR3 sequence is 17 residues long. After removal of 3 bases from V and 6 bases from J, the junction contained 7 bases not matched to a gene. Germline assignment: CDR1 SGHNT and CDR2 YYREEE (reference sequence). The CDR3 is CASSSPTSGRASGELFF. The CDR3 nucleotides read TGTGCCAGCAGCTCCCCGACTAGCGGGAGGGCCTCCGGGGAGCTGTTTTTT. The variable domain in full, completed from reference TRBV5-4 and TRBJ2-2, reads ETGVTQSPTHLIKTRGQQVTLRCSSQSGHNTVSWYQQALGQGPQFIFQYYREEENGRGNFPPRFSGLQFPNYSSELNVNALELDDSALYLCASSSPTSGRASGELFFGEGSRLTVL.

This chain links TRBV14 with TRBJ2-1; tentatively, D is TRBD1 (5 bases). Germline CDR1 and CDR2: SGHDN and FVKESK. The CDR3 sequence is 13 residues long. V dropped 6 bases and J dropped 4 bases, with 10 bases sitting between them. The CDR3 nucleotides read TGTGCCAGCAGTAGGGGCGCATACAATGAGCAGTTCTTC. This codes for CASSRGAYNEQFF.

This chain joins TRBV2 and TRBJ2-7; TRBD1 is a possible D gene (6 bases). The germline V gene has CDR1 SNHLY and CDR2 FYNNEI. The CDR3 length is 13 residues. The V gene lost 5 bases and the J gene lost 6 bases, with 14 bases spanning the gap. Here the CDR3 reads CASSTQGSSEQYF. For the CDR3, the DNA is TGTGCCAGCAGTACACAGGGCTCTAGCGAGCAGTACTTC.

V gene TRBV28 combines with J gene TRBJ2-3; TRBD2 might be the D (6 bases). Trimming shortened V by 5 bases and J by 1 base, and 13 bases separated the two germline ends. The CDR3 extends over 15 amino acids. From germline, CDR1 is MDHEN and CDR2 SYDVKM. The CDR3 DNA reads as TGTGCCAGCAGTCCAAGCGGGCAGGGCACAGATACGCAGTATTTT. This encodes CASSPSGQGTDTQYF.

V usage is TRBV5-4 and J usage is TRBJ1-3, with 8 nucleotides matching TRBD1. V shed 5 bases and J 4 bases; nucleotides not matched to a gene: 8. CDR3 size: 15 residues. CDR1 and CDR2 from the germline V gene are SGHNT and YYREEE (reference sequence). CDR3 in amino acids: CASSSDRVPGNTIYF. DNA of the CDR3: TGTGCCAGCAGTTCGGACAGGGTACCAGGAAACACCATATATTTT.

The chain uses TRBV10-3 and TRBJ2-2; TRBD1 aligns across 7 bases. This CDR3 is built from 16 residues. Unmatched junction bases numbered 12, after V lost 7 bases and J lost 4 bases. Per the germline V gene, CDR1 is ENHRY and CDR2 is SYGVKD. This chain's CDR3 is CAIKPAGTDITGELFF. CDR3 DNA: TGTGCCATCAAGCCCGCCGGGACAGATATCACCGGGGAGCTGTTTTTT.